This T cell receptor beta chain was sequenced during a study of PD-L1 blockade in urothelial cancer. Study summary: Of 29 to 30 patients, about 24 were males with bladder-origin urothelial cancer. Once treatment had started, blood was analyzed at 3 weeks (second dose) and again at 6 weeks. There were a median of approximately 140,000 T cells in blood samples.

Using immunoSEQ multiplex PCR, the repertoire was profiled, and TCRdb retains in-frame clones only, with some absent. The sample has under 40,000 clones, roughly 88% seen once; the top ten hold roughly 29%. Trimming took 7 bases from V and 7 from J, leaving 19 bases between them. The CDR3 sequence is 14 residues long. Sampling of each patient yielded between 1 and 8 specimens, collected pretreatment and on-treatment. This chain connects TRBV23-1 to TRBJ1-2, with a weak D call TRBD1 (5 bases). TRBV23-1 is reported as an ORF; its role is uncertain. The source was PBMCs, collected around atezolizumab (anti-PD-L1) treatment. This clonotype was sampled from a man in his 60s with urothelial cancer. The CDR3: CASTPDGRDRGYTF. For the CDR3, the DNA is TGCGCCAGCACCCCGGACGGCAGGGATCGTGGCTACACCTTC.